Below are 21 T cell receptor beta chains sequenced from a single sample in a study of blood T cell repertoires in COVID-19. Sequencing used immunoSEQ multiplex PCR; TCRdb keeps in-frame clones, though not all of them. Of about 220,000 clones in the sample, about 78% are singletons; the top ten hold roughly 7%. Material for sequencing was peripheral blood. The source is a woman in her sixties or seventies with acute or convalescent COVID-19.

The CDR3 spells CASSFAQGAGTEAFF. CDR3 bases: TGTGCCAGCAGCTTCGCTCAGGGGGCCGGCACTGAAGCTTTCTTT. The chain joins TRBV7-8 to TRBJ1-1; TRBD1 agrees at 8 bases. The CDR3 totals 15 residues. V shed 3 bases, J shed 4 bases, and the junction held 7 bases outside the gene matches. Germline lookup yields CDR1 SGHVS and CDR2 FQNEAQ.

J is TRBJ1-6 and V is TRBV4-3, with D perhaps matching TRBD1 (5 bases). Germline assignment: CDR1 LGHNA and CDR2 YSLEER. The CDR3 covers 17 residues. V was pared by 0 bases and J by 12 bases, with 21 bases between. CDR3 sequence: CASSQEYSGTRSLPLHF. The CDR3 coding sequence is TGCGCCAGCAGCCAAGAATACTCCGGGACTAGATCCCTACCCCTCCACTTT.

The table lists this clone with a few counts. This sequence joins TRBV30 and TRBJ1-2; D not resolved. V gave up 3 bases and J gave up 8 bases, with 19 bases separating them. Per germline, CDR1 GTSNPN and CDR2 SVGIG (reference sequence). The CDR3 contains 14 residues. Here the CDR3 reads CAWSPDGTSGGYTF. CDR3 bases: TGTGCCTGGAGCCCGGACGGTACCTCGGGGGGCTACACCTTC.

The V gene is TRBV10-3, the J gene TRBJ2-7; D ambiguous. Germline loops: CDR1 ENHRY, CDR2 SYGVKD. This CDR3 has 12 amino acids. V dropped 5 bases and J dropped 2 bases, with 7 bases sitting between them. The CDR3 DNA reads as TGTGCCATCAGTCAAGAGGCCTACGAGCAGTACTTC. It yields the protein CAISQEAYEQYF.

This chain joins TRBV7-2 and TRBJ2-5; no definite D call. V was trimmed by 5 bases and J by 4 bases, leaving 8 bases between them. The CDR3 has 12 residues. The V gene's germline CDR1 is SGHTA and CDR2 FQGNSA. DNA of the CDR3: TGTGCCAGCAGCCCCCTACGAGAGACCCAGTACTTC. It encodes CASSPLRETQYF.

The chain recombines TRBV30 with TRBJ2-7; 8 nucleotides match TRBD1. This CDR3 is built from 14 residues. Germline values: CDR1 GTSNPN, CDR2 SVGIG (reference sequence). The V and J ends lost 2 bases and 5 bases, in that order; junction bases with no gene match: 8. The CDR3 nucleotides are TGTGCCTGGAGTTTTCGGACAGGGTTCGACGAGCAGTACTTC. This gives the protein CAWSFRTGFDEQYF.

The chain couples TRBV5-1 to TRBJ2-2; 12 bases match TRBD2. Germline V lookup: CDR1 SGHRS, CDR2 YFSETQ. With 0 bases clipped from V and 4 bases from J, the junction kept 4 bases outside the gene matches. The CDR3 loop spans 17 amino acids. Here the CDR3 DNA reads TGCGCCAGCAGCTTGGCCGGGACTAGCGGGTCCACCGGGGAGCTGTTTTTT. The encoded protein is CASSLAGTSGSTGELFF.

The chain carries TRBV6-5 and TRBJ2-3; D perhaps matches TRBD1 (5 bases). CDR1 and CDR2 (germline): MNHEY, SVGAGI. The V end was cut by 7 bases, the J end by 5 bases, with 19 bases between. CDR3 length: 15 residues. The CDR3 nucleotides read TGTGCCAGCAACCCGGGTCCCGGAAGGGGAGATACGCAGTATTTT. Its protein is CASNPGPGRGDTQYF.

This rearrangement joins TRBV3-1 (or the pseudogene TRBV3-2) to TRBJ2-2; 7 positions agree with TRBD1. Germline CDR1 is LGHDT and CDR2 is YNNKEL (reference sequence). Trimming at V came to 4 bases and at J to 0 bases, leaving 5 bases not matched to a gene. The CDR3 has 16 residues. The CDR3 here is CASSRLGGANTGELFF. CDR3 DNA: TGTGCCAGCAGCCGCCTAGGGGGCGCGAACACCGGGGAGCTGTTTTTT.

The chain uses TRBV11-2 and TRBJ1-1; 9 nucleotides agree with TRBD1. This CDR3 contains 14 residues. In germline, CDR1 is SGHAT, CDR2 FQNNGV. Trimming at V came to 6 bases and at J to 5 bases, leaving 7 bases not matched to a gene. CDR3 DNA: TGTGCCAGCAGGAATTACAGGGGGCGGACTGAAGCTTTCTTT. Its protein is CASRNYRGRTEAFF.

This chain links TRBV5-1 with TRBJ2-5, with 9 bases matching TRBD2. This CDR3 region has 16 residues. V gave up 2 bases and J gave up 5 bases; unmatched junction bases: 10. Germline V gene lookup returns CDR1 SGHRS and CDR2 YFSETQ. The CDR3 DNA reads TGCGCCAGCAGCTTCGCCGGGCGGGGGGGACGTGAGACCCAGTACTTC. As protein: CASSFAGRGGRETQYF.

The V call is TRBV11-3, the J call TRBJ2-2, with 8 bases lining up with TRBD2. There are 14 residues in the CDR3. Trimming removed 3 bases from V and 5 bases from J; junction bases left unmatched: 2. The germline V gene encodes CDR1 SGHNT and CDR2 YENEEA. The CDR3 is CASSLRGETGELFF. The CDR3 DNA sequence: TGTGCCAGCAGCTTGCGGGGGGAAACCGGGGAGCTGTTTTTT.

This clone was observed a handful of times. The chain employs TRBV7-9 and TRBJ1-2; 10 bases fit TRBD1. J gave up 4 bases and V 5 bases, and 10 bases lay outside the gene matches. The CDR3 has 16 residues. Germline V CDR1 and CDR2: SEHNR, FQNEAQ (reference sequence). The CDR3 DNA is TGTGCCAGCAGCCAAGGGACAGGGGTAGGCCTCTATGGCTACACCTTC. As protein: CASSQGTGVGLYGYTF.

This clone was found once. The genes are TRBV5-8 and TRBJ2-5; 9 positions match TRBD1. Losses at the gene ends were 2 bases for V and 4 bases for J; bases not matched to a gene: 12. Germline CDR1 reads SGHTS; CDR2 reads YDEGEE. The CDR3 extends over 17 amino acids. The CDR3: CASSFGIRGQGGETQYF. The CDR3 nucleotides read TGTGCCAGCAGCTTTGGAATTAGGGGACAGGGTGGAGAGACCCAGTACTTC.

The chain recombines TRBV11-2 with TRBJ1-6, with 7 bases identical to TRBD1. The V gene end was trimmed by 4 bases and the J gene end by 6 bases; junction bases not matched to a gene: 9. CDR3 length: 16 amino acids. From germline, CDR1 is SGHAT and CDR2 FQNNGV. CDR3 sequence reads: CASSSREGASNSPLHF. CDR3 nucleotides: TGTGCCAGCAGCTCCCGGGAGGGGGCAAGTAATTCACCCCTCCACTTT.

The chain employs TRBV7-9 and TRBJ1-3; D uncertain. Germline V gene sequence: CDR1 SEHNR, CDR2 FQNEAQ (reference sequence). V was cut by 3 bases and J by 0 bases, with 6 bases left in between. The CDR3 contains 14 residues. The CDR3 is CASSLSYSGNTIYF. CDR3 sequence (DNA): TGTGCCAGCAGCTTGTCCTACTCTGGAAACACCATATATTTT.

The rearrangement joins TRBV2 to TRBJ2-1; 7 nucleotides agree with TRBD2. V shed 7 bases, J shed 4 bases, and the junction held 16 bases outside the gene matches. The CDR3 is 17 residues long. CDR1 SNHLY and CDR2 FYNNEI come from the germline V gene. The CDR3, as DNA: TGTGCCAGCATGCGATTGGCGGGCGGGGGAGGATACAATGAGCAGTTCTTC. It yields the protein CASMRLAGGGGYNEQFF.

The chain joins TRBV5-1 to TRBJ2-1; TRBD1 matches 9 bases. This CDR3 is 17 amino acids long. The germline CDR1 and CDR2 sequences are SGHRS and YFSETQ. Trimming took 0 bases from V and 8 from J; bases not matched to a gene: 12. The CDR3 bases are TGCGCCAGCAGCTTGGCCCCAGGGACAGGGCCCTCACATGAGCAGTTCTTC. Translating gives CASSLAPGTGPSHEQFF.

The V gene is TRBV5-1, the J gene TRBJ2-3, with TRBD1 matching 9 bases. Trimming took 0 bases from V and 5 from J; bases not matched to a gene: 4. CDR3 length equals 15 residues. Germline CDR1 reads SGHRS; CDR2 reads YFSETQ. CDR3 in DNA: TGCGCCAGCAGCTTGGACAGGGGGCTGGGAGATACGCAGTATTTT. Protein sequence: CASSLDRGLGDTQYF.

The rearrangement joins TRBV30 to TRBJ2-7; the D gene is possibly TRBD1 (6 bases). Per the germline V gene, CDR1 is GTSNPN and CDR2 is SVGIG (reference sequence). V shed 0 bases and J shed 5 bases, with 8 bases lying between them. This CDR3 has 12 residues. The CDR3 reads CAWSVQGNEQYF. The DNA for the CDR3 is TGTGCCTGGAGTGTACAGGGCAACGAGCAGTACTTC.

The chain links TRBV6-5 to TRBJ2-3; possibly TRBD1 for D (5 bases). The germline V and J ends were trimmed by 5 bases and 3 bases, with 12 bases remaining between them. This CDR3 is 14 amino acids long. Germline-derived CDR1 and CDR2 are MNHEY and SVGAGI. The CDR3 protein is CASSPGWGTDTQYF. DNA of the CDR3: TGTGCCAGCAGTCCAGGGTGGGGTACAGATACGCAGTATTTT.